There are a few counts of the clone carrying this T cell receptor beta chain. Its antigen is not identified. The sample comes from a study of OX40 agonist ivuxolimab in advanced cancers. Study details: There were three patients with partial responses, one having hepatocellular carcinoma and two cutaneous melanoma.

Study-wide findings and caveats: The average count of expanded clones was higher among CD8+ T cells than among CD4+. Partial responders receiving 0.1-3.0 mg/kg showed among the lowest clonal expansion.

Repertoires were generated with immunoSEQ multiplex PCR, while TCRdb's copy carries only in-frame clones and drops some. The sample includes fewer than 85,000 clones, 80% to 90% of them seen just once. Germline lookup yields CDR1 ENHRY and CDR2 SYGVKD. The CDR3 totals 16 residues. Unmatched junction bases numbered 10, after V lost 6 bases and J lost 0 bases. This receptor was identified in an adult with an advanced solid tumor such as melanoma, head and neck, liver or kidney cancer. The rearrangement uses TRBV10-3 and TRBJ1-1; 7 positions match TRBD1. The input for sequencing was CD4+ or CD8+ T cells sorted from blood, taken in a trial of the OX40 agonist ivuxolimab. In DNA, the CDR3 is TGTGCCATCAGAGCACACTCGGGACAGCTGAACACTGAAGCTTTCTTT. This sequence encodes CAIRAHSGQLNTEAFF.